What follows is one TCR beta chain and its context. The clone's antigen remains unknown. No much larger clone is present one base from it, and per-base qualities are unavailable. The data belong to a study of CD8+ T cells in alopecia areata (dated by TCRdb to between 2017 and 2018). About the full investigation: Treated patients were enrolled in an open-label pilot trial of oral tofacitinib, 5 to 10 mg twice daily, for moderate-to-severe alopecia areata. Tofacitinib was administered for 6 to 18 months, and 6 months of follow-up off drug were then conducted to assess delayed response and recurrence. For the treated patients, the SALT score, which quantifies what percentage of scalp surface area is affected, served as the measure of disease severity. To study T cell clonal expansion in alopecia areata, the researchers applied high-throughput TCRbeta sequencing to both the C3H/HeJ mouse model and human patients. Scalp tissue and sorted CD4+ and CD8+ peripheral blood T cells from patchy and totalis/universalis alopecia areata patients and from healthy controls were covered by human TCRbeta sequencing. Biopsies were taken from tofacitinib-treated patients at baseline and again at 4 and 24 weeks into treatment, and several of those patients also had a later scalp biopsy. Scalp clonality was compared among normal scalp (n=4), patchy alopecia areata scalp (n=8), and alopecia totalis/universalis scalp (n=8). RNA came from the PAXgene miRNA kit for fixed scalp, the miRNeasy kit for PBMCs, and the RNeasy kit for mouse skin. immunoSEQ multiplex PCR using 35 Vbeta forward primers and 13 Jbeta reverse primers was used to amplify TCRbeta CDR3 regions.

Results and caveats for the whole study, not just this receptor: TCR sequences shared between patients were less clear than in mice, possibly partly because of HLA diversity in the patient population. Many expanded lesional clones persisted in scalp and blood during tofacitinib treatment, which may partly explain relapse after stopping treatment. Because the treated cohort was small and included a single nonresponder, larger studies are needed to assess links between baseline CD8+ expansion and response. Unlike mouse skin, which is dominated by gammadelta T cells, normal human skin has resident alphabeta T cells that are also sequenced, and this complicates analysis of the scalp TCR repertoire. Lesional scalp, especially in alopecia totalis/universalis, showed higher clonality and more expanded CD8+ clones than normal scalp, suggesting antigenic drive. With tofacitinib, both scalp clonality and the number of expanded CD8+ clones among the top 100 scalp clones went down significantly.

The sample's time point label, in plain terms: more than three weeks on oral tofacitinib. The treatment or condition tag for this specimen amounts to: oral pan-JAK inhibitor, 5-10 mg twice daily. Peripheral blood and lesional scalp punch biopsies were obtained from patients with alopecia areata. PBMCs were isolated by density centrifugation and stained for CD3, CD4 and CD8, after which CD4+ and CD8+ T cells were sorted on a FACSAria. The method behind the library was the immunoSEQ multiplex PCR assay. For TCR sequencing, RNA was extracted from every sample and reverse transcribed into cDNA to serve as template. First-strand cDNA was synthesized with SuperScript III using a 2:1 mix of oligo-dT and random hexamers. A synthetic immune receptor repertoire was used to assess amplification bias, and residual bias was removed computationally. Regarding the original processing steps: After raw reads were preprocessed to remove errors, the CDR3 was defined following IMGT conventions as running from the conserved cysteine to phenylalanine. Clonality was calculated as 1 minus Shannon entropy normalized by log2 of the number of productive unique TCRs. Whether scalp clones were CD4 or CD8 was inferred by matching scalp TCRbeta sequences against CD4 and CD8 repertoires sorted from blood. TCRdb mirrors the immuneACCESS table, restricted to in-frame sequences. Some clones are absent from its copies; in checked studies, under half trace to an unresolved V gene, and the reason for the others is unknown. The DNA gave D and trimming, while V, J and clone size come from that table. In all, the sample holds approximately 200,000 clones, and approximately 56% of those were seen once. Together, the top ten hold 0.65% to 0.7% of the sample.

From the cysteine through the phenylalanine, the CDR3 covers 14 amino acids. Kept here is only the CDR3 DNA, which spans 42 bases and is read in frame from base 1. V was cut back by 6 bases and J by 6 bases, leaving a gap of 14 bases between them. CDR1 MNHNS and CDR2 SASEGT were looked up in the germline V gene. This TCR was sampled from a human donor with alopecia areata. The sample in question was CD4+ T cells sorted from blood, obtained at week 4, from a patient treated with tofacitinib. The chain uses TRBV6-1 and TRBJ2-2; too little of a D gene remains to name it. The CDR3 corresponds to CASRPNWMAGELFF. The DNA sequence is given as TGTGCCAGCAGACCCAACTGGATGGCCGGGGAGCTGTTTTTT.